Listed below are T cell receptor beta chains from one sample, sequenced in a study of cytomegalovirus exposure and HLA in healthy donors. Only in-frame clones appear in the TCRdb table, and some are missing; sequencing was by immunoSEQ multiplex PCR. This sample contains some 89,000 clones. The sequenced sample was PBMCs. These receptors were taken from a woman in her 30s in good health and CMV-seronegative. The CDR3 runs from the conserved cysteine through the conserved F or W. D genes are given only for firm matches.

>TRBJ2-7|-|TRBV7-3
TGTGCCAGCAGCCTCGGTGGCGGGGACGAGCAGTACTTC
CASSLGGGDEQYF
>TRBJ1-1|TRBD1|TRBV6-5
TGTGCCAGCAGTTACCTAAGACAGGGGGGTGGTGAAGCTTTCTTT
CASSYLRQGGGEAFF
>TRBJ2-2|-|TRBV28
TGTGCCAGCAGTGTTGGACAGGGAGGGACCGGGGAGCTGTTTTTT
CASSVGQGGTGELFF
>TRBJ2-6|-|TRBV5-1
TGCGCCAGTTCCCCGAGTTCTGGGGCCAACGTCCTGACTTTC
CASSPSSGANVLTF
>TRBJ2-7|TRBD2|TRBV9
TGTGCCAGCAGCGTAGGACTAGCGGGGATCTACGAGCAGTACTTC
CASSVGLAGIYEQYF
>TRBJ2-2|-|TRBV6-1
TGTGCCAGCAGTTCGATAGGGGTCACCGGGGAGCTGTTTTTT
CASSSIGVTGELFF
>TRBJ1-1|-|TRBV9
TGTGCCAGCAGCGTAGTGGCAGGGAAGAACACTGAAGCTTTCTTT
CASSVVAGKNTEAFF
>TRBJ2-5|-|TRBV27
TGTGCCAGCAGCCACCTTCGGGGGAAAGAGACCCAGTACTTC
CASSHLRGKETQYF
>TRBJ2-3|-|TRBV10-3
TGTGCCATCAGTGAAGGGGTGGAAGATACGCAGTATTTT
CAISEGVEDTQYF
>TRBJ2-3|-|TRBV6-4
TGTGCCAGCAGTGACTCTAGTTTATCCACAGATACGCAGTATTTT
CASSDSSLSTDTQYF
>TRBJ1-2|-|TRBV6-5
TGTGCCAGCAGTTACAGTGAGGGCAGCCTCTATGGCTACACCTTC
CASSYSEGSLYGYTF
>TRBJ2-3|TRBD1|TRBV18
TGTGCCAGCTCACAGGCCACAGGGGGCAAAGATACGCAGTATTTT
CASSQATGGKDTQYF
>TRBJ2-3|TRBD2|TRBV9
TGTGCCAGCAGCGTAGTAAGCGGGGGGGCCCCAGATACGCAGTATTTT
CASSVVSGGAPDTQYF
>TRBJ2-1|TRBD1|TRBV11-1
TGTGCCAGCAGCTCCGGGACAGGGGTCTACAATGAGCAGTTCTTC
CASSSGTGVYNEQFF
>TRBJ1-2|-|TRBV28
TGTGCCAGCGTCAACGGCGCAGGGTTACAAGGCTACACCTTC
CASVNGAGLQGYTF
>TRBJ1-5|-|TRBV2
TGTGCCAGCAGTGATCCCAGGGCAAATCAGCCCCAGCATTTT
CASSDPRANQPQHF
>TRBJ2-1|-|TRBV28
TGTGCCAGCAGTTTTAGCTACAATGAGCAGTTCTTC
CASSFSYNEQFF
>TRBJ1-4|-|TRBV5-1
TGCGCCAGCAGCTTGAGGGTTAGCGGTGAAAAACTGTTTTTT
CASSLRVSGEKLFF
>TRBJ2-2|-|TRBV2
TGTGCCAGTCTTCCAGGGGCGCAGGGCACCGGGGAGCTGTTTTTT
CASLPGAQGTGELFF
>TRBJ1-1|TRBD1|TRBV18
TGTGCCAGCTCGCACGACAGGGTGGGCACTGAAGCTTTCTTT
CASSHDRVGTEAFF
>TRBJ2-6|-|TRBV18
TGTGCCAGCTCACCACGGAGGGATGGGGCCAACGTCCTGACTTTC
CASSPRRDGANVLTF
>TRBJ2-5|TRBD2|TRBV13
TGTGCCAGCAGCTTAGGGGCGGGAGAGGTGAAGACCCAGTACTTC
CASSLGAGEVKTQYF
>TRBJ2-2|-|TRBV15
TGTGCCACCAGCTTGCCGGCCCGGGCCGGGGAGCTGTTTTTT
CATSLPARAGELFF
>TRBJ2-1|TRBD2|TRBV4-2
TGTGCCAGCAGCCAAGGGAGGAGAGCGGGAAATGAGCAGTTCTTC
CASSQGRRAGNEQFF
>TRBJ1-6|TRBD1|TRBV12-5
TGTGCTAGTGGTTTTTCCCCTTGGACAGGGAGAAATTCACCCCTCCACTTT
CASGFSPWTGRNSPLHF
>TRBJ2-7|TRBD1|TRBV28
TGTGCCAGCAGTCCCGGACAGGGTTGGAACGAGCAGTACTTC
CASSPGQGWNEQYF
>TRBJ2-5|TRBD2|TRBV6-1
TGTGCCAGCAGTGAAATAGTCCTAGCGGGGGGAGAGACCCAGTACTTC
CASSEIVLAGGETQYF
>TRBJ2-7|TRBD2|TRBV29-1
TGCAGCGTTGGAGGACTAGCGGGAGGTGAACCCTCCTACGAGCAGTACTTC
CSVGGLAGGEPSYEQYF
>TRBJ1-4|-|TRBV10-3
TGTGCCATCAGTGAGCGGGGTACCATTGAAAAACTGTTTTTT
CAISERGTIEKLFF
>TRBJ2-1|TRBD1|TRBV19
TGTGCCAGTAGTATCAGGGGACAGGGGGCCGATGAGCAGTTCTTC
CASSIRGQGADEQFF
>TRBJ2-3|-|TRBV27
TGTGCCAGCAGTTTCTGGGGAGGCACAGATACGCAGTATTTT
CASSFWGGTDTQYF
>TRBJ2-6|-|TRBV4-2
TGTGCCAGCAGCCAAGAAGGAGGGAGCGGGGCCAACGTCCTGACTTTC
CASSQEGGSGANVLTF
>TRBJ2-2|TRBD2|TRBV4-1
TGCGCCAGCAGCCAATCTAGCGGGAGGGAGCGCACCGGGGAGCTGTTTTTT
CASSQSSGRERTGELFF
>TRBJ2-5|TRBD2|TRBV5-1
TGCGCCAGCAGCTTGGGCGGGGGGCAAGAGACCCAGTACTTC
CASSLGGGQETQYF